This T cell receptor (beta chain) was profiled in a study of cytomegalovirus exposure and HLA in healthy donors. CDR3 size: 15 residues. Germline-derived CDR1 and CDR2 are SEHNR and FQNEAQ (reference sequence). Unmatched junction bases numbered 12, after V lost 4 bases and J lost 9 bases. In the PCR, 60 Vbeta and 13 Jbeta primers were used. Data came from immunoSEQ multiplex PCR; TCRdb stores just in-frame clones and leaves some out. This repertoire shows hundreds of thousands of clones, 75% to 85% found once; its top ten account for approximately 1.5%. The chain couples TRBV7-9 to TRBJ2-1, with 7 bases fitting TRBD1. The sequencing input was PBMCs. The receptor was isolated from a girl aged 5-17 years in good health and CMV-seronegative. The CDR3 region has the DNA TGTGCCAGCAGCTCGAGGTCACAGGGGATATCTGAGCAGTTCTTC. Its protein product is CASSSRSQGISEQFF.